The T cell receptor beta chain described here comes from a study of cytomegalovirus exposure and HLA in healthy donors. Regarding the study as a whole: Earlier analysis yielded a pattern in which most TCR beta V segments were productive about 90% or about 30% of the time. High sensitivity and specificity were reportedly achieved when the classifier diagnosed cytomegalovirus status.

With respect to this clone: Its antigen is unknown.

Per the germline V gene, CDR1 is SGHVS and CDR2 is FNYEAQ. Trimming removed 5 bases at V and 4 bases at J, with 17 bases between. The CDR3 runs 16 residues. The PCR employed 60 Vbeta primers together with 13 Jbeta primers. Clones were sequenced by immunoSEQ multiplex PCR, and TCRdb holds only the in-frame ones, with some missing. The table shows under 200,000 clones, with about 13% occurring only once. The sequenced sample consisted of PBMCs. The rearrangement links TRBV7-6 to TRBJ1-4, with D possibly being TRBD1 (6 bases). The source is a man aged 45 to 65 in good health and CMV-seropositive. The CDR3 DNA reads as TGTGCCAGCAGCCCCGGGACCGAAGGGGGTAATGAAAAACTGTTTTTT. Translated: CASSPGTEGGNEKLFF. The full variable domain, its missing parts supplied by reference TRBV7-6 and TRBJ1-4, is GAGVSQSPRYKVTKRGQDVALRCDPISGHVSLYWYRQALGQGPEFLTYFNYEAQQDKSGLPNDRFSAERPEGSISTLTIQRTEQRDSAMYRCASSPGTEGGNEKLFFGSGTQLSVL.